This TCR beta chain was profiled in a study of cytomegalovirus exposure and HLA in healthy donors. Notes on the study in general: Cytomegalovirus association was listed for approximately 160 TCR beta chains.

In the PCR, 60 Vbeta and 13 Jbeta primers were used. Assay used: immunoSEQ multiplex PCR; TCRdb lists only in-frame clones, some missing. The data show around 100,000 clones, with 65% seen just once and over 3.5% held by the top ten. Of note for this clone: Its antigen is as yet unknown.

The CDR3 loop spans 14 amino acids. The V gene's germline CDR1 is SNHLY and CDR2 FYNNEI. The TCR sequence derives from a man younger than 40 in good health and CMV-seropositive. This sequence joins TRBV2 and TRBJ2-5, with 10 bases that match TRBD1. The J call may be mistaken, given a closer DNA end match to TRBJ2-7. Sample: PBMCs. For the CDR3, the DNA is TGTGCCAGCAGTTCGGGACAGGGGCCCTACGAGCAGTACTTC. The encoded protein is CASSSGQGPYEQYF.